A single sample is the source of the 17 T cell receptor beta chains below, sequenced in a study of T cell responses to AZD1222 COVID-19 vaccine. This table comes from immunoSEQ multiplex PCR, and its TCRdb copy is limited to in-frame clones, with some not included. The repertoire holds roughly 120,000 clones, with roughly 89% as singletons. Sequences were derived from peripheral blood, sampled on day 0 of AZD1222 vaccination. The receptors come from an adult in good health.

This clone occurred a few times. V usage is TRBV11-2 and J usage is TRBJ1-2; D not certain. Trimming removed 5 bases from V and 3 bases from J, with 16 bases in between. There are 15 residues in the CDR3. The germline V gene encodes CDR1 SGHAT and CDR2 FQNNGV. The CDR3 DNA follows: TGTGCCAGCAGCAGTGTGCGGGAGACGGACTATGGCTACACCTTC. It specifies CASSSVRETDYGYTF.

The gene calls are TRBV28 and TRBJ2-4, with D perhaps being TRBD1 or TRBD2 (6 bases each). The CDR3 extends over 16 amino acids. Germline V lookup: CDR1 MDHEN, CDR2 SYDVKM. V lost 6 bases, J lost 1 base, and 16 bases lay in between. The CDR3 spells CASRGGGGWAKNIQYF. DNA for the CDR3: TGTGCCAGCAGAGGGGGAGGAGGGTGGGCCAAAAACATTCAGTACTTC.

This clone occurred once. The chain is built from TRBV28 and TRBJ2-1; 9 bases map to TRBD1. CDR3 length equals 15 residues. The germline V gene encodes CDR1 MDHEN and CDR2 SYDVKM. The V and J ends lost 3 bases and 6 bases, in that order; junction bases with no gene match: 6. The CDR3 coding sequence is TGTGCCAGCAGTTTCCGGGACAGGGCCTCCAATGAGCAGTTCTTC. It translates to CASSFRDRASNEQFF.

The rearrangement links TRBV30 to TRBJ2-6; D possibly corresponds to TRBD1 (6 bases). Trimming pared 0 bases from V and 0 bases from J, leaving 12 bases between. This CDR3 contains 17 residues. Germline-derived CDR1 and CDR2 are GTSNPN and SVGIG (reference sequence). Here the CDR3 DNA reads TGTGCCTGGAGTGTACAGGGCAGGGGCTCTGGGGCCAACGTCCTGACTTTC. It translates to CAWSVQGRGSGANVLTF.

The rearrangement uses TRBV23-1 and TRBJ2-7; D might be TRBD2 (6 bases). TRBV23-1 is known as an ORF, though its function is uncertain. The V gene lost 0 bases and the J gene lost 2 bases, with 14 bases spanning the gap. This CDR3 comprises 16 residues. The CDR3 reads CASSQSVGGIAYEQYF. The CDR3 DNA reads TGCGCCAGCAGTCAATCGGTGGGAGGAATTGCCTACGAGCAGTACTTC.

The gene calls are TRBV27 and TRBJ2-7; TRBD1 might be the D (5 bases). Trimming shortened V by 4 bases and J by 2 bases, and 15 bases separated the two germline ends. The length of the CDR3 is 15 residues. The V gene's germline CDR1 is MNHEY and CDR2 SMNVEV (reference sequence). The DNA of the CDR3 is TGTGCCAGCAGTTCCCTCCAGGGTCCCGCCTACGAGCAGTACTTC. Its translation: CASSSLQGPAYEQYF.

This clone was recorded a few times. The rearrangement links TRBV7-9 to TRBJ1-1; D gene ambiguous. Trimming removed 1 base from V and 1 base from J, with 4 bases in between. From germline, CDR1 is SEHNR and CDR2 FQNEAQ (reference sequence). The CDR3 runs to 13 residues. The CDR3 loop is CASSLDQNTEAFF. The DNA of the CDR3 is TGTGCCAGCAGCTTAGACCAGAACACTGAAGCTTTCTTT.

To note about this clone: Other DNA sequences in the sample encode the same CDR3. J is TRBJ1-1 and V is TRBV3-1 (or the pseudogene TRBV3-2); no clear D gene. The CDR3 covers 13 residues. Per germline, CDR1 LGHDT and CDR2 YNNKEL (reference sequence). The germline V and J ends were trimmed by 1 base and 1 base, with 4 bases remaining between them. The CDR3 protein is CASSQAPNTEAFF. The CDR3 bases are TGTGCCAGCAGCCAAGCCCCGAACACTGAAGCTTTCTTT.

CDR3 in DNA: TGTGCCAGCAGCCTCCGGCCCGGTGTTGGGGAGCAGTACTTC. Its protein is CASSLRPGVGEQYF. V and J are TRBV7-8 and TRBJ2-7; D remains unclear. V dropped 5 bases and J dropped 7 bases, with 18 bases sitting between them. This CDR3 is built from 14 residues. Germline CDR1 reads SGHVS; CDR2 reads FQNEAQ.

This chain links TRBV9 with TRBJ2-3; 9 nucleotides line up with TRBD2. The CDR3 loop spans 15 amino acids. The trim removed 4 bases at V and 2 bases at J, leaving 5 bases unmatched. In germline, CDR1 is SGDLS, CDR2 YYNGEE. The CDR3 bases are TGTGCCAGCAGCCCTAGCGGGGCCCTCACAGATACGCAGTATTTT. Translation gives CASSPSGALTDTQYF.

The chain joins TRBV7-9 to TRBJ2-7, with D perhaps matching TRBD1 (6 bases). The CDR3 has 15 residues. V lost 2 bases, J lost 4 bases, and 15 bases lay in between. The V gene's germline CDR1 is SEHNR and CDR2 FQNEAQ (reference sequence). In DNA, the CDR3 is TGTGCCAGCAGCTTATCTGGGGGCGGGCTGTACGAGCAGTACTTC. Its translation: CASSLSGGGLYEQYF.

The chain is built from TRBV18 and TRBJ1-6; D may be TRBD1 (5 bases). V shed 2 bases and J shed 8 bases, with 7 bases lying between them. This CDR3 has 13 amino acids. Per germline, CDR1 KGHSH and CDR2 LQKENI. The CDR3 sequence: CASSPGGYSPLHF. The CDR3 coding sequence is TGTGCCAGCTCACCAGGGGGTTATTCACCCCTCCACTTT.

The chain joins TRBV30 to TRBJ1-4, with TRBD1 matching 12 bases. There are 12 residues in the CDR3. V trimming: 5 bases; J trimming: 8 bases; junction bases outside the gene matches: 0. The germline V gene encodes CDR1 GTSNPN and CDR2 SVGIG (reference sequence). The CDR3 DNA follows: TGTGCCTGGGGGACAGGGGGCGAAAAACTGTTTTTT. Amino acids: CAWGTGGEKLFF.

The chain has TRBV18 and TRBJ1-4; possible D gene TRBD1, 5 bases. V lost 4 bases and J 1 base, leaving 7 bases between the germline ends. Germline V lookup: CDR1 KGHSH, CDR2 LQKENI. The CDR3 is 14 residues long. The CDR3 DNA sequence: TGTGCCAGCTCACAAGGGGTAACTAATGAAAAACTGTTTTTT. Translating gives CASSQGVTNEKLFF.

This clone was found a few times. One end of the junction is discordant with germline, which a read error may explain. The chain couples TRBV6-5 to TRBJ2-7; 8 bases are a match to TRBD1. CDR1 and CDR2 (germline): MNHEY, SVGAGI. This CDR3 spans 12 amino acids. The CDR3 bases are TGTGCCAGCAGTTCCCCGGGACAGGAACGCATCTTC. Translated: CASSSPGQERIF.

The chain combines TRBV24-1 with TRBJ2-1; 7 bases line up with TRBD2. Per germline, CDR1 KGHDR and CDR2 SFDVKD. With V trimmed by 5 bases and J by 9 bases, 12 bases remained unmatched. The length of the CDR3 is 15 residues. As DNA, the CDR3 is TGTGCCACCAGTGTCTTCGCGGGAGCCCAGGGTGAGCAGTTCTTC. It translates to CATSVFAGAQGEQFF.

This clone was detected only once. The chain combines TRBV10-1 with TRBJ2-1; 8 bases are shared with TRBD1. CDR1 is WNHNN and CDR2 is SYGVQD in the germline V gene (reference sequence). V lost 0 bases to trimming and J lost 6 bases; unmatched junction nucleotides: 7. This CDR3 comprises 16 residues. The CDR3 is CASSESGRGLINEQFF. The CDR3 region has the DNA TGCGCCAGCAGTGAGTCTGGCAGGGGGCTTATCAATGAGCAGTTCTTC.